This T cell receptor beta chain originates from a study of blood T cell repertoires in COVID-19. Study background: COVID-19 samples from acute and convalescent phases originated in the United States, Italy and Spain. T cells, B-cell-depleted T cells, or PBMCs provided the cDNA or gDNA that served as material.

The assay was immunoSEQ multiplex PCR, and TCRdb's table has in-frame clones only and misses some. The sample has some 170,000 clones, about 81% seen once; the top ten hold 9.5% to 13%. Concerning this clone: Other nucleotide sequences from this sample produce the same CDR3.

The specimen was peripheral blood. The TCR comes from a human donor in a cohort sampled during active COVID-19.

The CDR3 DNA reads as TGTGCCAGTTCGGACAGGGGGAGGCGAGGCTACACCTTC. Its translation is CASSDRGRRGYTF. This chain connects TRBV19 to TRBJ1-2, with 10 bases fitting TRBD1. This CDR3 region has 13 residues. Per the germline V gene, CDR1 is LNHDA and CDR2 is SQIVND (reference sequence). V was clipped by 8 bases and J by 8 bases; unmatched bases: 8.